The source of this T cell receptor (beta chain) is a study of control samples from healthy donors and cancer patients. TCRdb's table, derived via immunoSEQ multiplex PCR, lists solely in-frame clones and lacks some. The profile covers 100,000 to 150,000 clones, with about 87% appearing a single time and about 2.9% taken by the ten largest. CDR1 and CDR2 (germline): MNHEY, SVGEGT. Trimming removed 2 bases at V and 0 bases at J, with 10 bases between. The CDR3 consists of 15 residues. The sample comprised blood. The rearrangement links TRBV6-2 or TRBV6-3 to TRBJ1-2; unclear D gene. This sequence originates from a man aged 60-69 years in good health. DNA for the CDR3: TGTGCCAGCAGTTACCTTTCGGTACCTAACTATGGCTACACCTTC. As protein: CASSYLSVPNYGYTF.